Below are 32 T cell receptor beta chains sequenced from a single sample in a study of CD8+CD57+ T cells in acquired aplastic anemia. For CDR3 and TCR beta VDJ profiling, genomic DNA was the template used. Using its own MiXCR run on the reads, TCRdb lists one record per CDR3 protein. The data hold about 400,000 distinct CDR3 sequences, with approximately 70% observed a single time. Input material: sorted CD4+, CD8+, or CD8+CD57+ T cells (not recorded which) from PBMCs. The receptors were gathered from a human donor in good health, serving as a control.

This clonotype was counted ten times or more. V is TRBV6-5 and J is TRBJ2-7, with unresolved D. This CDR3 spans 11 amino acids. The germline V gene has CDR1 MNHEY and CDR2 SVGAGI. With 3 bases removed from V and 3 bases from J, the gap between germline ends came to 3 bases. The CDR3 region is CASSYLYEQYF. The CDR3 coding sequence is TGTGCCAGCAGTTATCTCTACGAGCAGTACTTC.

This sequence joins TRBV9 and TRBJ2-7, with 12 positions matching TRBD1. CDR1 is SGDLS and CDR2 is YYNGEE in the germline V gene. The length of the CDR3 is 14 residues. J lost 7 bases, V lost 2 bases, and 4 bases had no gene match. The CDR3 region is CASSVGQGAGEQYF. The CDR3 DNA follows: TGTGCCAGCAGCGTGGGACAGGGGGCGGGGGAGCAGTACTTC.

This clonotype was seen repeatedly, ten times or more. The chain joins TRBV11-2 to TRBJ2-4; 12 bases are a match to TRBD2. J lost 7 bases, V lost 2 bases, and 3 bases had no gene match. The CDR3 extends over 15 amino acids. Germline-derived CDR1 and CDR2 are SGHAT and FQNNGV. This CDR3 reads CASSLTGLAGNIQYF. For the CDR3, the DNA is TGTGCCAGCAGCTTAACGGGACTAGCGGGCAACATTCAGTACTTC.

The V call is TRBV7-3, the J call TRBJ1-5; a possible D gene is TRBD1 (6 bases). V gave up 5 bases and J gave up 6 bases, with 17 bases separating them. This CDR3 is 15 amino acids long. Germline assignment: CDR1 SGHTA and CDR2 FQGTGA. CDR3: CASSPGRGIRQPQHF. In nucleotides, the CDR3 is TGTGCCAGCAGCCCAGGGAGGGGGATCCGTCAGCCCCAGCATTTT.

This sequence joins TRBV20-1 and TRBJ2-7, with D possibly TRBD2 on 6 matching bases. The CDR3 is 12 residues long. Germline V gene data show CDR1 as DFQATT and CDR2 as SNEGSKA (reference sequence). V was clipped by 5 bases and J by 11 bases, with 19 bases between them. The CDR3 loop reads CSASPGVSGEYF. For the CDR3, the DNA is TGCAGTGCTTCCCCGGGGGTGTCCGGGGAGTACTTC.

V gene TRBV7-2 combines with J gene TRBJ2-5; 13 positions match TRBD2. The CDR3 totals 17 residues. V lost 3 bases, J lost 5 bases, and 9 bases stayed unmatched. The germline V gene encodes CDR1 SGHTA and CDR2 FQGNSA. Here the CDR3 reads CASSLPGLAGTQETQYF. In DNA form, the CDR3 reads TGTGCCAGCAGCTTGCCGGGACTAGCGGGGACGCAGGAGACCCAGTACTTC.

J is TRBJ1-1 and V is TRBV20-1, with D maybe TRBD1 (5 bases). The V and J ends lost 6 bases and 9 bases respectively, with 20 bases between them. CDR1 DFQATT and CDR2 SNEGSKA come from the germline V gene (reference sequence). The CDR3 totals 13 residues. In DNA, the CDR3 is TGCAGTGCCACAGCGGGGGGGAAAGAGAAAGCTTTCTTT. The encoded protein is CSATAGGKEKAFF.

This clonotype was observed many times. DNA for the CDR3: TGTGCCAGCAGTACAAATTCGGCACGGATCCCTAGCGAGCAGTACTTC. It codes for CASSTNSARIPSEQYF. This chain connects TRBV6-1 to TRBJ2-7, with no clear D. Looked up from germline, CDR1 is MNHNS and CDR2 is SASEGT. The CDR3 contains 16 residues. V was pared by 5 bases and J by 6 bases, with 23 bases between.

This clonotype was observed once. This sequence joins TRBV2 and TRBJ1-1; D unclear. Germline values: CDR1 SNHLY, CDR2 FYNNEI. This CDR3 comprises 13 residues. V was trimmed by 6 bases and J by 8 bases, leaving 16 bases between them. The CDR3 DNA is TGTGCCAGCAGCTGGGTAGGGAGAACAGAAGCTTTCTTT. Translating it yields CASSWVGRTEAFF.

In regard to this clonotype: A read error may produce the germline difference seen at one junction end. The chain uses TRBV20-1 and TRBJ2-7; 7 nucleotides line up with TRBD2. In germline, CDR1 is DFQATT, CDR2 SNEGSKA (reference sequence). The CDR3 extends over 14 amino acids. The CDR3 nucleotides read TGCAGTTCTAGAGAGCCGCGGGGGATCTACGAGCAGTACTTC. This sequence encodes CSSREPRGIYEQYF.

This clonotype showed up just a few times. The chain employs TRBV10-3 and TRBJ1-2, with D hard to call. This CDR3 has 13 residues. Trimming pared 0 bases from V and 5 bases from J, leaving 7 bases between. In germline, CDR1 is ENHRY, CDR2 SYGVKD. CDR3 DNA sequence: TGTGCCATCAGTGAGTCTACAGATTATGGCTACACCTTC. Its protein is CAISESTDYGYTF.

The chain couples TRBV20-1 to TRBJ2-5; D is uncertain. This CDR3 is 11 amino acids long. Germline CDR1 DFQATT, CDR2 SNEGSKA (reference sequence). The V gene lost 6 bases and the J gene lost 9 bases, with 14 bases spanning the gap. CDR3 DNA: TGCAGTGCGGTAAACATAGCATCCCAGTACTTC. Translating gives CSAVNIASQYF.

V and J are TRBV7-6 and TRBJ2-7; D tentatively fits TRBD1 or TRBD2 (5 bases each). The ends were cut back, 5 bases at V and 5 bases at J, with 16 bases in the middle. Germline CDR1 is SGHVS and CDR2 is FNYEAQ. The CDR3 runs to 14 residues. The chain's CDR3 is CASSRPSRGDEQYF. In nucleotides, the CDR3 is TGTGCCAGCAGCCGGCCTAGCCGGGGCGACGAGCAGTACTTC.

The chain is built from TRBV20-1 and TRBJ1-2; 10 bases line up with TRBD1. Germline CDR1 is DFQATT and CDR2 is SNEGSKA (reference sequence). J lost 6 bases, V lost 1 base, and 2 bases had no gene match. This CDR3 is 13 amino acids long. CDR3 coding DNA: TGCAGTGCTAGAGGACAGGGGGCTGATGGCTACACCTTC. Translating gives CSARGQGADGYTF.

The chain has TRBV7-8 and TRBJ1-1; D ambiguous. Per germline, CDR1 SGHVS and CDR2 FQNEAQ. This CDR3 spans 15 amino acids. Between the trimmed V and J ends, which lost 5 bases and 4 bases, there was a span of 17 bases. The CDR3 loop reads CASSTTGSDITEAFF. As DNA, the CDR3 is TGTGCCAGCAGCACGACGGGCTCGGATATCACTGAAGCTTTCTTT.

A note on this clonotype: At one of its ends the junction is not consistent with the germline gene, which may arise from a read error. The chain combines TRBV7-9 with TRBJ2-1, with 11 bases aligning to TRBD2. The CDR3 runs to 14 residues. Germline lookup yields CDR1 SEHNR and CDR2 FQNEAQ (reference sequence). CDR3: CASTILAGANNEQF. In DNA form, the CDR3 reads TGTGCCAGCACTATACTAGCGGGGGCCAATAATGAGCAGTTC.

The CDR3: CASSIPPIYSNQPQHF. CDR3 DNA sequence: TGTGCCAGTAGTATTCCTCCGATTTATAGCAATCAGCCCCAGCATTTT. The chain uses TRBV19 and TRBJ1-5; D is ambiguous. The germline gives CDR1 LNHDA, CDR2 SQIVND (reference sequence). The V and J ends lost 3 bases and 0 bases respectively, with 12 bases between them. The CDR3 consists of 16 residues.

This rearrangement joins TRBV10-3 to TRBJ1-2; D gene ambiguous. This CDR3 has 14 amino acids. Trimming shortened V by 3 bases and J by 1 base, and 9 bases separated the two germline ends. Germline V gives CDR1 ENHRY, CDR2 SYGVKD. This CDR3 is CAISESGLNYGYTF. The CDR3 nucleotides are TGTGCCATCAGTGAATCCGGCCTTAACTATGGCTACACCTTC.

This chain uses TRBV7-2 with TRBJ2-3; the D gene could be TRBD1 or TRBD2 (6 bases each). Looked up from germline, CDR1 is SGHTA and CDR2 is FQGNSA. Trimming left V 6 bases short and J 6 bases short, with 19 bases between. The CDR3 runs to 15 residues. The CDR3 sequence is CASSVDTGDTDTQYF. The CDR3 DNA sequence: TGTGCCAGCAGTGTAGACACGGGGGACACCGATACGCAGTATTTT.

The chain carries TRBV29-1 and TRBJ1-2; tentatively, D is TRBD1 (5 bases). Trimming took 1 base from V and 7 from J, leaving 13 bases between them. This CDR3 has 13 amino acids. CDR1 SQVTM and CDR2 ANQGSEA come from the germline V gene. This CDR3 reads CSVEGSPGGGYTF. The CDR3 DNA follows: TGCAGCGTTGAAGGCAGCCCGGGGGGTGGCTACACCTTC.

About this clonotype: The limits of the CDR3 on the DNA are not certain, so only TCRdb's listed CDR3 is given. V usage is TRBV9 and J usage is TRBJ2-2; whether TRBD2, the table's D call, matches the DNA was not checked. Germline CDR1 SGDLS, CDR2 YYNGEE. The CDR3 comprises 15 residues, both ends counted. CDR3 protein: CASSMRQGGYTFVFF.

The chain has TRBV12-3 or TRBV12-4 and TRBJ1-6; D perhaps matches TRBD1 (5 bases). The CDR3 covers 13 residues. Trimming took 9 bases from V and 12 from J, leaving 18 bases between them. The CDR3: CARGSSEGVPLHF. CDR3 sequence (DNA): TGTGCCAGAGGCAGCTCGGAAGGGGTACCCCTCCACTTT.

This clonotype has only one observation. The genes are TRBV9 and TRBJ2-3; 9 bases align to TRBD1. CDR3 length: 16 residues. CDR1 is SGDLS and CDR2 is YYNGEE in the germline V gene. Trimming took 2 bases from V and 2 from J; bases not matched to a gene: 6. The CDR3 loop is CASSVGQGQTTDTQYF. CDR3 nucleotides: TGTGCCAGCAGCGTCGGACAGGGGCAAACCACAGATACGCAGTATTTT.

A note on this clonotype: It may be a read error: a sequence one base away is much more abundant. In nucleotides, the CDR3 is TGCGCCAGCAGCAACAGCGGACAGGGATACAATGAGCGGTTCTTC. The encoded protein is CASSNSGQGYNERFF. V gene TRBV5-1 combines with J gene TRBJ2-1, with 8 bases fitting TRBD1. The CDR3 consists of 15 residues. In germline, CDR1 is SGHRS, CDR2 YFSETQ.

V and J are TRBV7-2 and TRBJ2-1; tentatively, D is TRBD1 or TRBD2 (5 bases each). V lost 2 bases and J lost 16, with 24 bases in between. Germline V gene lookup returns CDR1 SGHTA and CDR2 FQGNSA. There are 15 residues in the CDR3. The CDR3 region is CASSLRAGTSNQPFF. The CDR3 region has the DNA TGTGCCAGCAGCTTAAGGGCCGGGACCAGCAATCAGCCCTTCTTC.

Turning to this clonotype: An end of the junction does not agree with germline; a read error may underlie this. V and J are TRBV9 and TRBJ2-2, with D possibly being TRBD1 or TRBD2 (5 bases each). This CDR3 is 15 amino acids long. Looked up from germline, CDR1 is SGDLS and CDR2 is YYNGEE. The CDR3 is CASSHGQVKGREMFF. The CDR3 DNA follows: TGTGCCAGCAGCCATGGTCAGGTCAAGGGCAGGGAGATGTTTTTT.

Many counts were recorded for this clonotype. This chain uses TRBV10-1 with TRBJ1-2, with a tentative D call TRBD1 (5 bases). Germline lookup yields CDR1 WNHNN and CDR2 SYGVQD (reference sequence). Trimming removed 2 bases from V and 7 bases from J, with 17 bases in between. The CDR3 loop spans 15 amino acids. In DNA, the CDR3 is TGCGCCAGCAGTGAGAGGGGTGGACTCGGTTGTGGCTACACCTTC. Its translation is CASSERGGLGCGYTF.

This clonotype was observed many times. The V and J genes are TRBV20-1 and TRBJ1-1, with D perhaps TRBD1 (5 bases). This CDR3 comprises 12 residues. Germline V gene lookup returns CDR1 DFQATT and CDR2 SNEGSKA (reference sequence). The V and J ends lost 6 bases and 0 bases respectively, with 8 bases between them. CDR3 in DNA: TGCAGTGCGGAGGACATGAACACTGAAGCTTTCTTT. It encodes CSAEDMNTEAFF.

The rearrangement joins TRBV7-3 to TRBJ1-5, with unresolved D. The germline V gene has CDR1 SGHTA and CDR2 FQGTGA. The germline V and J ends were trimmed by 2 bases and 0 bases, with 8 bases remaining between them. The CDR3 totals 15 residues. As DNA, the CDR3 is TGTGCCAGCAGCTTAGGCCTTCATAGCAATCAGCCCCAGCATTTT. Translating gives CASSLGLHSNQPQHF. Full variable domain (missing parts from reference TRBV7-3 and TRBJ1-5): GAGVSQTPSNKVTEKGKYVELRCDPISGHTALYWYRQSLGQGPEFLIYFQGTGAADDSGLPNDRFFAVRPEGSVSTLKIQRTERGDSAVYLCASSLGLHSNQPQHFGDGTRLSIL.

This clonotype showed up just once. The chain has TRBV6-1 and TRBJ2-3; TRBD2 aligns across 8 bases. Trimming at V came to 10 bases and at J to 5 bases, leaving 17 bases not matched to a gene. Germline V gene data show CDR1 as MNHNS and CDR2 as SASEGT. The CDR3 covers 16 residues. The CDR3 protein is CATISGSSGIIDTQYF. Here the CDR3 DNA reads TGTGCCACCATTTCGGGTAGTAGCGGGATTATAGATACGCAGTATTTT.

The V and J genes are TRBV11-2 and TRBJ1-2; TRBD1 aligns across 7 bases. CDR1 is SGHAT, CDR2 FQNNGV, per germline. The J segment lost 4 bases and the V segment lost 3 bases, leaving 5 bases of the junction unmatched. The CDR3 has 14 amino acids. The CDR3, as DNA: TGTGCCAGCAGCTTCCAGGGGGGCTGCTATGGCTACACCTTC. It is translated as CASSFQGGCYGYTF.

In nucleotides, the CDR3 is TGTGCCAGCAGGGGACTAGCGGGGGAGAGCTCCTACAATGAGCAGTTCTTC. Translated: CASRGLAGESSYNEQFF. The chain links TRBV2 to TRBJ2-1; 14 bases align to TRBD2. CDR3 length: 17 residues. Per the germline V gene, CDR1 is SNHLY and CDR2 is FYNNEI. V shed 6 bases, J shed 0 bases, and the junction held 4 bases outside the gene matches.